Given below is one T cell receptor (beta chain) in context. In the authors' workflow: Scientists estimated how many nucleated cells there were by amplifying reference gene primers. Measured with immunoSEQ multiplex PCR; TCRdb has only the in-frame clones, and not every one. The V and J calls and clone size are taken from that table; D and trimming were inferred from the DNA. The repertoire holds 180,000 or so clones, with approximately 83% as singletons. The germline V gene encodes CDR1 MNHEY and CDR2 SMNVEV (reference sequence). V lost 6 bases to trimming and J lost 5 bases; unmatched junction nucleotides: 6. CDR3 length equals 14 residues. This sample was included in a study of blood T cell repertoires in COVID-19.

The sequence derives from a man aged 55 to 69 with acute or convalescent COVID-19. This chain connects TRBV27 to TRBJ1-1, with 10 bases aligning to TRBD1. Sequenced input: peripheral blood. CDR3 DNA sequence: TGTGCCAGCAGGATGGGACAGGGGAGGACTGAAGCTTTCTTT. It translates to CASRMGQGRTEAFF.